A single sample is the source of the 5 T cell receptor beta chains below, sequenced in a study of T cells after yellow fever vaccination. A single record per CDR3 protein comes from TCRdb applying MiXCR to the 5' RACE reads. This table holds around 250,000 distinct CDR3 sequences, around 5.2% found once. This specimen was CD4+ T cells sorted from PBMCs, taken on the day of the yellow fever booster vaccination. The source of these receptors is a man younger than 30 who received the YFV17D yellow fever vaccine.

This clonotype has only a few counts. This rearrangement joins TRBV10-3 to TRBJ1-6, with D possibly TRBD1 on 5 matching bases. This CDR3 comprises 16 residues. Trimming pared 3 bases from V and 7 bases from J, leaving 16 bases between. Germline CDR1 reads ENHRY; CDR2 reads SYGVKD. The CDR3 nucleotides are TGTGCCATCAGTGACCCCCAGGGCCGGCTGAATTCACCCCTCCACTTT. As protein: CAISDPQGRLNSPLHF.

The chain has TRBV19 and TRBJ1-5; 7 nucleotides line up with TRBD1. The CDR3 length is 15 residues. V trimming: 4 bases; J trimming: 6 bases; junction bases outside the gene matches: 9. Germline-derived CDR1 and CDR2 are LNHDA and SQIVND (reference sequence). This CDR3 is CASSSRQGRIQPQHF. CDR3 bases: TGTGCCAGTAGTAGCCGACAGGGCCGCATTCAGCCCCAGCATTTT.

This clonotype appeared a few times. The V and J genes are TRBV19 and TRBJ2-4, with TRBD1 as a possible D gene (6 bases). Germline V gives CDR1 LNHDA, CDR2 SQIVND (reference sequence). This CDR3 is built from 16 residues. V lost 4 bases, J lost 0 bases, and 13 bases lay in between. CDR3 sequence: CASSKRQVIAKNIQYF. The CDR3 DNA is TGTGCCAGTAGTAAACGACAGGTGATAGCCAAAAACATTCAGTACTTC. Filled out from reference TRBV19 and TRBJ2-4, the complete variable domain reads DGGITQSPKYLFRKEGQNVTLSCEQNLNHDAMYWYRQDPGQGLRLIYYSQIVNDFQKGDIAEGYSVSREKKESFPLTVTSAQKNPTAFYLCASSKRQVIAKNIQYFGAGTRLSVL.

The chain joins TRBV4-2 to TRBJ1-3; no reliable D call. The CDR3 spans 15 residues. The germline V gene has CDR1 LGHNA and CDR2 YNFKEQ. V gave up 0 bases and J gave up 9 bases, with 15 bases separating them. The CDR3 region is CASSQDSGRSVTIYF. As DNA, the CDR3 is TGTGCCAGCAGCCAAGACTCGGGCCGGAGTGTCACCATATATTTT.

V is TRBV4-1 and J is TRBJ1-5; TRBD1 aligns across 9 bases. Germline V CDR1 and CDR2: MGHRA, YSYEKL. The CDR3 is 15 amino acids. Trimming at V came to 4 bases and at J to 3 bases, leaving 4 bases not matched to a gene. The chain's CDR3 is CASSRRTGVNQPQHF. The CDR3, as DNA: TGCGCCAGCAGCCGTAGGACAGGGGTCAATCAGCCCCAGCATTTT.